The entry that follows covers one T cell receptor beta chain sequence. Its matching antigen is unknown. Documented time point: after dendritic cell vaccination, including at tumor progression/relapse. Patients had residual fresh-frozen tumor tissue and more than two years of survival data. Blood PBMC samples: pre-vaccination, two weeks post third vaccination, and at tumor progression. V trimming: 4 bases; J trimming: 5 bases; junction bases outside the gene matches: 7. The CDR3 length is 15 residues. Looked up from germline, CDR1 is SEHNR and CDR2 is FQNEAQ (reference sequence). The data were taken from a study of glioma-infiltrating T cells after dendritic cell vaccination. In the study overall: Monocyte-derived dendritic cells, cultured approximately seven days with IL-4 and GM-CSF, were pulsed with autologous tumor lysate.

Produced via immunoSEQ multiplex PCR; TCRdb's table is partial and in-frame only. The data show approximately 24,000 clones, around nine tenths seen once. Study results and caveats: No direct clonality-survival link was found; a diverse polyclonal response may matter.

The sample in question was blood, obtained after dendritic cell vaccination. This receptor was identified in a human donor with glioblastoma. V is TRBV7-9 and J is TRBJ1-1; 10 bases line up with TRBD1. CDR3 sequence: CASSSIDRGRTEAFF. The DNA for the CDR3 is TGTGCCAGCAGCTCCATCGACAGGGGGCGTACTGAAGCTTTCTTT.